This TCR beta chain was profiled in a study of radiotherapy plus CTLA-4 blockade in lung cancer. On the study more broadly: 15% to 20% of patients responded objectively, and about 30% achieved disease control. Findings and caveats of the study: Blood saw expansion of tumor-derived TCR clones after radiotherapy plus ipilimumab. Early blood T cell clone dynamics reportedly forecast response best, with interferon-beta.

The V gene's germline CDR1 is SGHKS and CDR2 YYEKEE (reference sequence). The CDR3 covers 15 residues. The V end was cut by 1 base, the J end by 7 bases, with 12 bases between. Patients with chemo-refractory metastatic non-small-cell lung cancer received focal radiation plus CTLA-4 blockade with ipilimumab. A note on this clone: Antigen unknown.

TCRdb keeps only in-frame clones here, not all; method: immunoSEQ multiplex PCR. The sample contains approximately 72,000 clones, roughly 75% of which appear only once. V and J are TRBV5-5 and TRBJ1-6; no clear D. This receptor was identified in a human donor with non-small cell lung cancer who had a complete response to radiotherapy plus ipilimumab. Sequenced material: peripheral blood, taken from a patient treated with radiotherapy plus ipilimumab. CDR3 region: CASSLPTLINSPLHF. Written as DNA, the CDR3 is TGTGCCAGCAGCTTGCCGACACTAATAAATTCACCCCTCCACTTT.